This T cell receptor (beta chain) emerged from a study of OX40 agonist ivuxolimab in advanced cancers. Study information: Ivuxolimab doses were 0.01, 0.1, 0.3, 1.5, 3 or 10 mg/kg every 2 weeks. A diagnosis of hepatocellular carcinoma, melanoma, renal cell or head and neck cancer was present in dose-escalation patients. Study-level points and caveats: Expanded clones were, on average, more numerous in CD8+ T cells than in CD4+. Clones of CD4+ and CD8+ blood T cells grew by week 6 at doses of 0.1 to 3.0 mg/kg.

Method: immunoSEQ multiplex PCR; TCRdb's copy keeps in-frame clones and lacks some. The sample carries 39,000 or so clones, roughly 90% recorded once. Germline CDR1 SEHNR, CDR2 FQNEAQ (reference sequence). The length of the CDR3 is 14 residues. Trimming took 4 bases from V and 5 from J, leaving 11 bases between them. Note on this clone: What it binds is unknown.

The sequence derives from an adult with an advanced solid tumor such as melanoma, head and neck, liver or kidney cancer. This chain joins TRBV7-9 and TRBJ2-2; D is perhaps TRBD2 (6 bases). This sample comprised CD4+ or CD8+ T cells sorted from blood, obtained in a trial of the OX40 agonist ivuxolimab. CDR3 coding DNA: TGTGCCAGCAGCTGGGGACTCAATACCGGGGAGCTGTTTTTT. Translated, it gives CASSWGLNTGELFF.